This is a list of T cell receptor beta chains from one sample in a study of blood T cells in healthy people across ages. TCRdb passed the 5' RACE reads through MiXCR, listing each CDR3 protein once. This repertoire shows over 700,000 distinct CDR3 sequences, 40% to 65% found once; its top ten account for 41%. The sample taken for sequencing was blood. The receptors here all came from a man older than 75 in good health. Each CDR3 is given with its conserved first and last residue. The order of the fields is D gene, V gene, clone size, J gene, CDR3 DNA, CDR3 protein. D genes are given only for firm matches. Size is omitted from some rows. Given values are once, few, many or a class for expanded clones.

TRBD2	TRBV15	few	TRBJ2-5	TGTGCCACCAGCAGAACTAGCGGGAGTACAGAGACCCAGTACTTC	CATSRTSGSTETQYF
NA	TRBV12-3/TRBV12-4	NA	TRBJ2-7	TGTGCCAGCACCCGGAGAGGGGGGTACGAGCAGTACTTC	CASTRRGGYEQYF
NA	TRBV20-1	NA	TRBJ2-7	TGCAGTGGGAGTATTTTCAATGAGCAGTACTTC	CSGSIFNEQYF
NA	TRBV6-2/TRBV6-3	NA	TRBJ2-3	TGTGCCAGCAGTTCCGGAGGTGGGGGGCGCGGACACAGATACGCGTATTTT	CASSSGGGGRGHRYAYF
NA	TRBV5-1	NA	TRBJ2-7	TGCGCCAGCAGCTTGGGGTGGTCAGGCGATCGCGGCGAGCAGTACTTC	CASSLGWSGDRGEQYF
TRBD1	TRBV18	NA	TRBJ2-1	TGTGCCAGCTCAAGCATGGCCGGGACAGGGCCCTACAATGAGCAGTTCTTC	CASSSMAGTGPYNEQFF
NA	TRBV7-8	NA	TRBJ2-7	TGTGCCAGCAGCTTAGTAGGTAGGGACATAGCTTACAATGAGCAGTACTTC	CASSLVGRDIAYNEQYF
NA	TRBV10-3	few	TRBJ1-5	TGTGCCATCAGTGAGTCTGGGCCCAATCAGCCCCAGCATTTT	CAISESGPNQPQHF
TRBD2	TRBV3-1	NA	TRBJ2-7	TGTGCCAGCAGCCAAGTTGGACTAGCGGTCTACGAGCAGTACTTC	CASSQVGLAVYEQYF
NA	TRBV5-1	few	TRBJ1-2	TGCGCCAGCAGCTCCACCACAGCTAACTATGGCTACACCTTC	CASSSTTANYGYTF
TRBD1	TRBV12-3/TRBV12-4	few	TRBJ2-2	TGTGCCAGCACCACCAACCGGGACAGGGGTGCCACCGGGGAGCTGTTTTTT	CASTTNRDRGATGELFF
NA	TRBV29-1	NA	TRBJ1-2	TGCAGCGTTGGGACCGCCGCTAACTATGGCTACACCTTC	CSVGTAANYGYTF
NA	TRBV20-1	NA	TRBJ1-5	TGCAGTGCTAGAGACCGGCCCCAGCATTTT	CSARDRPQHF
NA	TRBV3-1	NA	TRBJ1-1	TGTGCCAGCAGCCACGGCAGGCGTAACACTGAAGCTTTCTTT	CASSHGRRNTEAFF
NA	TRBV29-1	once	TRBJ2-7	TGCAGCGCCGGAGGGGGGGCCAGCTACGAGCAGTACTTC	CSAGGGASYEQYF
TRBD2	TRBV7-3	NA	TRBJ2-7	TGTGCCAGCAGCCAAGACTCTAGCGGGAGTTACGAGCAGTACTTC	CASSQDSSGSYEQYF
TRBD1	TRBV2	many	TRBJ2-7	TGTGCCAGCACCCCCCGGGACAGGGAAAGGTACTTC	CASTPRDRERYF
NA	TRBV29-1	NA	TRBJ2-3	TGCAGCGCTAGGGACGGGTTCCCAGATACGCAGTATTTT	CSARDGFPDTQYF
NA	TRBV10-3	NA	TRBJ2-3	TGTGCCGCGACGAGGGAGGAATTTGCAGATACGCAGTATTTT	CAATREEFADTQYF
NA	TRBV24-1	NA	TRBJ2-3	TGTGCCACCAGTGATTTTACACAGCCGGGGGATACGCAGTATTTT	CATSDFTQPGDTQYF
NA	TRBV5-1	once	TRBJ2-5	TGCGCCAGCAGCTCCCCAGTACAGGCCCGTACAGATGAGCAGTACTTC	CASSSPVQARTDEQYF
TRBD2	TRBV9	once	TRBJ2-1	TGTGCCAGCAGCAGCGAGGGACTAGCGGGAATCTACAATGAGCAGTTCTTC	CASSSEGLAGIYNEQFF
NA	TRBV21-1	NA	TRBJ2-7	TGTGCCAGCAGCAAAGATGAAGGGCTGGTCGCCTACGAGCAGTACTTC	CASSKDEGLVAYEQYF
NA	TRBV14	few	TRBJ2-7	TGTGCCAGCAGCAGTCGGACGGGTAGCTCCTACGAGCAGTACTTC	CASSSRTGSSYEQYF
NA	TRBV7-9	NA	TRBJ1-4	TGTGCCAGCAGCTTACTAGTGGGGAATGAAAAACTGTTTTTT	CASSLLVGNEKLFF
NA	TRBV7-9	NA	TRBJ1-2	TGTGCCAGCAGCTTACCGCAGGCCTATGGCTACACCTTC	CASSLPQAYGYTF
TRBD2	TRBV20-1	NA	TRBJ2-1	TGCAGTGCGGCCGGGACTAGCGGGACGGGCAATGAGCAGTTCTTC	CSAAGTSGTGNEQFF
TRBD1	TRBV29-1	NA	TRBJ1-2	TGCAACGTTGTTGCCTCTGACAGGGCGGGGTATGGCTACACCTTC	CNVVASDRAGYGYTF
NA	TRBV6-5	NA	TRBJ1-6	TGTGCCAGCAGTTACTCCCCGGGACCTTACTCCCCCTCACCCCTCCACTTT	CASSYSPGPYSPSPLHF
TRBD2	TRBV10-3	NA	TRBJ2-1	TGTGCCATCAGTGCCATAGCGGGAGTGAGTAATGAGCAGTTCTTC	CAISAIAGVSNEQFF
TRBD1	TRBV20-1	few	TRBJ2-5	TGCAGTGCTGGGCAGACGACAGGGCAGGAGACCCAGTACTTC	CSAGQTTGQETQYF
NA	TRBV14	once	TRBJ2-1	TGTGCCAGCAGCCAACTAGGACGTTCAGAGACCCAGTTCTTC	CASSQLGRSETQFF
NA	TRBV7-6	NA	TRBJ1-2	TGTGCCAGCAGCTTACGCGGGCCGGGTGGTGGCTACACCTTC	CASSLRGPGGGYTF
TRBD1	TRBV29-1	few	TRBJ1-2	TGCAGCGTTGAAGACAGGGGGCGCGACTATGGCTACACCTTC	CSVEDRGRDYGYTF
TRBD2	TRBV3-1	NA	TRBJ2-1	TGTGCCAGCAGTCTCCGGCGGGGGAGCTCCTACAATGAGCAGTTCTTC	CASSLRRGSSYNEQFF
NA	TRBV27	NA	TRBJ2-7	TGTGCCAGCAGGAATCCGGGGCCCTACGAGCAGTACTTC	CASRNPGPYEQYF
NA	TRBV6-6	once	TRBJ2-7	TGTGCCAGCAGTCCCCCCGGGCAGTCCTCTATAGAGCAGTACTTC	CASSPPGQSSIEQYF
NA	TRBV4-2	once	TRBJ2-1	TGTGCCAGCAGCCGCGAATGGGGCAGTGCCAATGAGCAGTTCTTC	CASSREWGSANEQFF
NA	TRBV30	NA	TRBJ1-1	TGTGCCTGGAGTAGTTGGGGGACACCCTCGAACACTGAAGCTTTCTTT	CAWSSWGTPSNTEAFF
NA	TRBV9	few	TRBJ2-5	TGTGCCAGCAGCGTAGCAAGCCAAGAGACCCAGTACTTC	CASSVASQETQYF
NA	TRBV14	NA	TRBJ1-2	TGTGCCAGCAGCCAACAGGCGAGGGGGAATGGCTACACCTTC	CASSQQARGNGYTF
TRBD1	TRBV24-1	once	TRBJ1-4	TGTGCCACCAGTGACTCAGGGGGCGTCGGTGAAAAACTGTTTTTT	CATSDSGGVGEKLFF
NA	TRBV7-3	NA	TRBJ2-7	TGTGCCAGCAGCCCTGGCGGAAGCGGCCTTTACTACGAGCAGTACTTC	CASSPGGSGLYYEQYF
NA	TRBV25-1	few	TRBJ1-6	TGTGCCAGCAGTGGAGGGACCCTTAGTTCACCCCTCCACTTT	CASSGGTLSSPLHF
TRBD2	TRBV10-3	NA	TRBJ2-7	TGTGCCACCCGATCACTAGCGGGAGGCATAAGCGAGCAGTACTTC	CATRSLAGGISEQYF
TRBD1	TRBV24-1	few	TRBJ2-5	TGTGCCACCGAACAGGGGGCCGAAGAGACCCAGTACTTC	CATEQGAEETQYF
NA	TRBV7-4	NA	TRBJ2-2	TGTGCCAGCCGTTACCCCGAGCTGTTTTTT	CASRYPELFF
TRBD1	TRBV28	NA	TRBJ2-3	TGTGCCAGCAGCCTACCGGGACAGGGGGTACGCACAGATACGCAGTATTTT	CASSLPGQGVRTDTQYF
NA	TRBV20-1	many	TRBJ2-7	TGCAGTGCTAGAGAGGGCTACGAGCAGTACTTC	CSAREGYEQYF
NA	TRBV29-1	NA	TRBJ2-3	TGCAGCGTTACCAGCGCAGATACGCAGTATTTT	CSVTSADTQYF
NA	TRBV21-1	once	TRBJ2-3	TGTGCCCGCCTCCCGGGGCGTGAGCACAGATACGCGTATTTT	CARLPGREHRYAYF
NA	TRBV18	NA	TRBJ1-4	TGTGCCAGCTCATCCTCCGTCCCTTCCTCGGGTGAAAAACTGTTTTTT	CASSSSVPSSGEKLFF
TRBD1	TRBV28	NA	TRBJ1-5	TGTGCCAGCAGCACGGGACAGAATAGCAATCAGCCCCAGCATTTT	CASSTGQNSNQPQHF
NA	TRBV7-2	NA	TRBJ1-5	TGTGCCAGCAGCTTACATGGGGGCAATCAGCCCCAGCATTTT	CASSLHGGNQPQHF
NA	TRBV9	few	TRBJ2-7	TGTGCCAGCAGCGTGGAACCCTATTTCCTGCACGAGCAGTACTTC	CASSVEPYFLHEQYF
NA	TRBV12-3/TRBV12-4	once	TRBJ1-2	TGTGCCAGCAGTGTGAGACAGGCTGGTGGCTACACCTTC	CASSVRQAGGYTF